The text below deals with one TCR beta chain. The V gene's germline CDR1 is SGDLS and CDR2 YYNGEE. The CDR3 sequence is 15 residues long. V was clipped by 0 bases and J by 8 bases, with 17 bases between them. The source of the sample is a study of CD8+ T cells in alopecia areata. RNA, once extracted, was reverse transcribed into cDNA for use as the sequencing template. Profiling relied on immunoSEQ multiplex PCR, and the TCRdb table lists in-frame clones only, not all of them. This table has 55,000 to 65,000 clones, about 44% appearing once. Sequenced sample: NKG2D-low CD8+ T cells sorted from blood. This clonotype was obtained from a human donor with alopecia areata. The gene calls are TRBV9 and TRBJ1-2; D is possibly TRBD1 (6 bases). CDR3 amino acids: CASSVGATGGEGYTF. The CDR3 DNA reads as TGTGCCAGCAGCGTAGGAGCGACAGGTGGTGAGGGCTACACCTTC. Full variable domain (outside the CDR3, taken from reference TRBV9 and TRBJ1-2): DSGVTQTPKHLITATGQRVTLRCSPRSGDLSVYWYQQSLDQGLQFLIQYYNGEERAKGNILERFSAQQFPDLHSELNLSSLELGDSALYFCASSVGATGGEGYTFGSGTRLTVV.